This entry is about one T cell receptor (beta chain). What it recognizes is unknown. This sample was included in a study of graft-versus-host responses after intestinal transplantation. Study-level background: Transplant recipients had multivisceral, liver-intestinal, or isolated intestinal grafts.

TCRdb's table, derived via immunoSEQ multiplex PCR, lists solely in-frame clones and lacks some. Among about 29,000 clones, around four fifths were seen once, and the ten largest hold under 3.5%. Germline V CDR1 and CDR2: LNHNV, YYDKDF (reference sequence). The CDR3 covers 15 residues. Trimming cost V 5 bases and J 5 bases; bases outside gene matches: 9. Whole-study findings and limits: The recipient marrow held GvH clones, and some of them showed up first in ileum or blood. Some patients had graft-donor T cell macrochimerism. In their allografts, the ratios of graft-versus-host to host-versus-graft T cell clones were high.

Intraepithelial plus lamina propria lymphocytes were released by processing graft tissue. The receptor was derived from a human patient who received an intestinal transplant, so some T cells may come from the graft donor. The V call is TRBV15, the J call TRBJ2-5; 9 bases are a match to TRBD2. Specimen: ileum tissue, collected 98 days after intestinal transplantation. As DNA, the CDR3 is TGTGCCACCAGCGGGGAGCGGGGGGCAAGTGAGACCCAGTACTTC. This gives the protein CATSGERGASETQYF.